This T cell receptor (beta chain) was retrieved from a study of T-cell memory formation after mild COVID-19. In the study overall: In these data, TCR clusters were largely donor specific. Findings and limits, study-wide: Shrinking CD4+ clones resided mostly in CM and EM, and CD8+ ones in EMRA.

CDR3 size: 17 residues. In germline, CDR1 is MGHRA, CDR2 YSYEKL. V was shortened by 0 bases and J by 7 bases, with 22 bases between the two germline ends. This clonotype was counted many times. Its antigen is currently unknown. TCRdb independently ran MiXCR on the 5' RACE reads; one entry per CDR3 protein. The sample yields approximately 240,000 distinct CDR3 sequences, roughly 15% seen once. The chain joins TRBV4-1 to TRBJ2-7, with D possibly TRBD2 on 6 matching bases. The sequencing input was PBMCs or a T cell subset sorted from them (not recorded which). The TCR was taken from a man aged 18 to 29 who had mild COVID-19 (a few samples of this study predate the infection). Cell type and time point are not known. CDR3 sequence: CASSQDPRSAGTWEQYF. In nucleotides, the CDR3 is TGCGCCAGCAGCCAAGACCCACGATCGGCAGGGACTTGGGAGCAGTACTTC.